This TCR beta chain was sequenced for a study of CD8+ T cells in alopecia areata. General study findings and limits: Lesional scalp exceeded normal scalp in clonality, especially in alopecia totalis/universalis.

RNA was isolated and reverse transcribed to cDNA, the sequencing template. Generated by immunoSEQ multiplex PCR, the TCRdb table keeps only in-frame clones and is missing some. The sample yields some 120,000 clones, about 57% seen once. With respect to this clone: As yet, its antigen is unknown.

Alopecia areata patients provided lesional scalp punch biopsies and peripheral blood, both collected for the study. This receptor was obtained from a human donor with alopecia areata. The sample consisted of CD4+ T cells sorted from blood, taken at week 0.

For the CDR3, the DNA is TGTGCCATCAGCTTTGACCCCGGACAAGAGACCCAGTACTTC. This encodes CAISFDPGQETQYF. The chain is built from TRBV10-3 and TRBJ2-5, with unresolved D. Trimming removed 6 bases from V and 2 bases from J, with 13 bases in between. The CDR3 has 14 amino acids. Germline assignment: CDR1 ENHRY and CDR2 SYGVKD.